These 32 T cell receptor beta chains were all obtained from the same sample, sequenced in a study of tissue T cells after allogeneic stem cell transplantation. The protocol was immunoSEQ multiplex PCR, while the TCRdb copy is restricted to in-frame clones and leaves out a portion. The table shows roughly 7,700 clones, with around 40% occurring only once. Time point defined: mouse harvest day 7 after allogeneic transplant. The graft held 10^6 splenic CD5+ T cells and 10^7 T-cell-depleted bone marrow cells. Input material: skin. Receptors originate from a female BALB/c mouse given C57BL/6 T cells with graft-versus-host disease after an allogeneic hematopoietic cell transplant.

Comments on this clone: The listed genes are named as in mouse. The CDR3 end lies 1 residue beyond the end of the read and is filled in from the germline J gene. The rearrangement joins TRBV16 to TRBJ2-1; 10 bases are shared with TRBD2. The trim removed 3 bases at V and 7 bases at J, leaving 3 bases unmatched. This CDR3 is built from 14 residues. CDR1 and CDR2 (germline): SGHSA, FRNQAP. Incomplete CDR3 DNA: TGTGCAAGCAGCTTCGACTGGGGGGTCGCTGAGCAGTTC. This encodes CASSFDWGVAEQF. The whole CDR3 is CASSFDWGVAEQFF.

Worth noting for this clone: Mouse gene names apply. The read is 1 residue too short to cover the CDR3 end, so that end is filled in from the germline J gene. The gene calls are TRBV1 and TRBJ1-1; 10 bases agree with TRBD1. The CDR3 contains 13 residues. Germline CDR1 is NSQYPW and CDR2 is LRSPGD (reference sequence). Trimming cost V 4 bases and J 5 bases; bases outside gene matches: 1. CDR3 DNA (partial): TGCACCTGCAGTGTGGGACAGGGGACAGAAGTCTTC. This sequence encodes CTCSVGQGTEVF. The full CDR3 sequence reads CTCSVGQGTEVFF.

This clone was seen only a few times. The genes are named according to mouse. The read ends 1 residue shy of where the CDR3 ends; the end is completed using the germline J gene. The V call is TRBV26, the J call TRBJ2-2, with unresolved D. Germline V CDR1 and CDR2: KGHPV, FQNQEV (reference sequence). The CDR3 is 14 residues long. The V gene lost 2 bases and the J gene lost 2 bases, with 6 bases spanning the gap. CDR3 DNA, as far as it was read: TGTGCCAGCAGTCTGGGGCAGAACACCGGGCAGCTCTAC. Translated, it gives CASSLGQNTGQLY. The CDR3 in full is CASSLGQNTGQLYF.

This clone was observed a handful of times. The genes and germline here are from mouse. The CDR3 end falls 1 residue outside the read, so it is completed with the germline J gene. V is TRBV15 and J is TRBJ1-5; D remains unclear. This CDR3 comprises 13 residues. Germline CDR1 and CDR2: SGHND and FRSKSL. The V end lost 6 bases, the J end lost 0 bases, and 6 bases lay between the germline ends. CDR3 sequence: CASSADNNQAPLF. The CDR3 DNA, read in part, is TGTGCCAGCAGCGCAGATAACAACCAGGCTCCGCTT. Variable domain in full (rest from reference TRBV15 and TRBJ1-5): DAGVTQTPRHEVAEKGQTIILKCEPVSGHNDLFWYRQTKIQGLELLSYFRSKSLMEDGGAFKDRFKAEMLNSSFSTLKIQPTEPKDSAVYLCASSADNNQAPLFGEGTRLSVL.

In this sample, this clone turned up a few times. The germline and genes are mouse ones. Read coverage stops 1 residue before the CDR3 terminus; the germline J gene supplies the remainder. The chain is built from TRBV26 and TRBJ2-3; TRBD2 matches 7 bases. Germline CDR1 KGHPV, CDR2 FQNQEV (reference sequence). The junction had 4 bases not matched to a gene; V was cut back by 1 base and J by 0 bases. The CDR3 is made up of 16 amino acids. The CDR3 bases that were read are TGTGCCAGCAGTCTGTACCTGGGGGTTAGTGCAGAAACGCTGTAT. It is translated as CASSLYLGVSAETLY. The whole CDR3 protein reads CASSLYLGVSAETLYF.

There are a few counts of this clone. Gene labels here are mouse ones. From the germline J gene comes the end of the CDR3, since the read stops 1 residue before it. This sequence joins TRBV3 and TRBJ1-3; TRBD1 agrees at 10 bases. The CDR3 contains 15 residues. The germline V gene encodes CDR1 SNHLY and CDR2 FYNGKV (reference sequence). V lost 7 bases, J lost 0 bases, and 3 bases stayed unmatched. CDR3 sequence reads: CASNRDRGSGNTLYF. The CDR3 DNA, read in part, is TGTGCCAGCAATCGGGACAGGGGTTCTGGAAATACGCTCTAT.

As to this clone: Mouse gene names apply. The read is 1 residue too short to cover the CDR3 end, so that end is filled in from the germline J gene. The J gene is TRBJ2-2, the V gene TRBV3; TRBD1 matches 9 bases. This CDR3 has 15 amino acids. CDR1 and CDR2 (germline): SNHLY, FYNGKV (reference sequence). With V trimmed by 2 bases and J by 4 bases, 2 bases remained unmatched. The CDR3 bases that were read are TGTGCCAGCAGCTTAATGACAGGGGGCACCGGGCAGCTCTAC. Residues: CASSLMTGGTGQLY. The full CDR3 reads CASSLMTGGTGQLYF.

Remarks on this clone: Germline and genes here are mouse. The read ends 1 residue early relative to the CDR3; the germline J gene fills the gap. V is TRBV26 and J is TRBJ2-4; 7 bases map to TRBD1. V gave up 4 bases and J gave up 4 bases; unmatched junction bases: 5. Germline V gene sequence: CDR1 KGHPV, CDR2 FQNQEV (reference sequence). The CDR3 is 14 residues long. CDR3: CASSPTGRKNTLYF. The DNA read from the CDR3 is TGTGCCAGCAGTCCGACAGGGAGGAAAAACACCTTGTAC.

In this sample, this clone turned up a few times. Gene names and germline refer to mouse. The read halts 1 residue ahead of the CDR3 end, with the missing end drawn from the germline J gene. The chain recombines TRBV26 with TRBJ2-5, with D possibly TRBD1 on 5 matching bases. Germline CDR1 is KGHPV and CDR2 is FQNQEV (reference sequence). The CDR3 runs to 12 residues. V was pared by 4 bases and J by 5 bases, with 7 bases between. Incomplete CDR3 DNA: TGTGCCAGCAGTCCAGGGAGAGACACCCAGTAC. Amino acid sequence: CASSPGRDTQY. Given in full, the CDR3 is CASSPGRDTQYF.

This clone was counted a few times. These gene names are mouse names. The CDR3 is cut off 1 residue early in the read; its end comes from the germline J gene. The chain employs TRBV19 and TRBJ2-7; D perhaps matches TRBD2 (5 bases). Between the trimmed V and J ends, which lost 2 bases and 5 bases, there was a span of 5 bases. The CDR3 runs 11 residues. Germline V gives CDR1 FNHDT, CDR2 SITEND (reference sequence). Incomplete CDR3 DNA: TGTGCCAGCAGTATCTGGGATGAACAGTAC. Its translation: CASSIWDEQY. The whole CDR3 protein reads CASSIWDEQYF.

This clone has just a few counts. The gene symbols are mouse symbols. The read terminates 1 residue ahead of where the CDR3 ends, so the germline J gene completes it. The chain has TRBV3 and TRBJ2-3, with 9 bases aligning to TRBD2. In germline, CDR1 is SNHLY, CDR2 FYNGKV (reference sequence). Germline trimming cut 6 bases from V and 0 bases from J; bases unmatched to any gene: 4. CDR3 size: 15 residues. The CDR3 sequence is CASSDWGRSAETLYF. The sequenced CDR3 bases are TGTGCCAGCAGTGACTGGGGGAGGAGTGCAGAAACGCTGTAT.

On this clone: The gene symbols are mouse symbols. The sequenced fragment ends 1 residue before the CDR3 boundary, so the rest is inferred from the germline J gene. This chain links TRBV3 with TRBJ2-3; 12 bases are a match to TRBD1. J gave up 8 bases and V 5 bases, and 5 bases lay outside the gene matches. Germline CDR1 reads SNHLY; CDR2 reads FYNGKV (reference sequence). This CDR3 region has 14 residues. Partial CDR3 DNA: TGTGCCAGCAGCCCGGGACAGGGGGCGGGAACGCTGTAT. Its protein product is CASSPGQGAGTLY. The whole CDR3 sequence is CASSPGQGAGTLYF.

Note on this clone: Genes and germline are mouse. The read ends 1 residue early relative to the CDR3; the germline J gene fills the gap. This chain uses TRBV3 with TRBJ2-4; weak D call: TRBD1 (6 bases). The length of the CDR3 is 13 residues. V lost 11 bases, J lost 6 bases, and 18 bases lay in between. CDR1 and CDR2 from the germline V gene are SNHLY and FYNGKV (reference sequence). The covered CDR3 bases are TGTGCCCCCGGGTCGGCAGGGGATAACACCTTGTAC. This translates into CAPGSAGDNTLY. From start to end, the CDR3 is CAPGSAGDNTLYF.

This clone was counted a few times. Gene labels here are mouse ones. Read coverage stops 1 residue before the CDR3 terminus; the germline J gene supplies the remainder. The gene calls are TRBV1 and TRBJ1-1; D is unclear. Germline assignment: CDR1 NSQYPW and CDR2 LRSPGD (reference sequence). The CDR3 has 14 amino acids. Trimming pared 3 bases from V and 0 bases from J, leaving 8 bases between. The sequenced part of the CDR3 DNA is TGCACCTGCAGTGCTCGGGCCGCAAACACAGAAGTCTTC. Its translation: CTCSARAANTEVF. The whole CDR3 is CTCSARAANTEVFF.

The table lists this clone with a few counts. The genes and germline here are from mouse. The CDR3 end is not reached by the read, which stops 1 residue before it; the germline J gene fills it in. The V gene is TRBV26, the J gene TRBJ2-4, with no clear D. The CDR3 consists of 14 residues. Trimming cost V 2 bases and J 0 bases, with 6 bases left between them. The germline CDR1 and CDR2 sequences are KGHPV and FQNQEV (reference sequence). The CDR3 sequence is CASSLSISQNTLYF. The DNA read from the CDR3 is TGTGCCAGCAGTCTGAGCATTAGTCAAAACACCTTGTAC.

This clone was seen more than once but under ten times. The gene names here belong to mouse. The read ends 1 residue before the CDR3 terminus; that terminus is restored from the germline J gene. The V call is TRBV16, the J call TRBJ2-5; D is possibly TRBD2 (6 bases). CDR3 size: 14 residues. With 4 bases removed from V and 2 bases from J, the gap between germline ends came to 10 bases. CDR1 and CDR2 (germline): SGHSA, FRNQAP. CDR3: CASSSSGVQDTQYF. The CDR3 DNA, read in part, is TGTGCAAGCAGCTCCTCTGGGGTCCAAGACACCCAGTAC.

Only a few counts were recorded for this clone. Genes and germline are mouse. From the germline J gene comes the end of the CDR3, since the read stops 1 residue before it. The rearrangement joins TRBV26 to TRBJ1-3, with 9 bases matching TRBD1. With V trimmed by 6 bases and J by 2 bases, 5 bases remained unmatched. The V gene's germline CDR1 is KGHPV and CDR2 FQNQEV (reference sequence). This CDR3 is built from 15 residues. The CDR3: CASSPWTGAGNTLYF. The part of the CDR3 DNA that was read is TGTGCCAGCAGCCCCTGGACAGGGGCTGGAAATACGCTCTAT. The full variable domain, rest sourced from reference TRBV26 and TRBJ1-3, is NSKVIQTPRYLVKGQGQKAKMRCIPEKGHPVVFWYQQNKNNEFKFLINFQNQEVLQQIDMTEKRFSAECPSNSPCSLEIQSSEAGDSALYLCASSPWTGAGNTLYFGEGSRLIVV.

With respect to this clone: Gene names follow the mouse nomenclature. The read comes to an end 1 residue before the CDR3 does, leaving the germline J gene to fill in the end. This rearrangement joins TRBV20 to TRBJ2-1; 10 nucleotides align to TRBD1. Germline CDR1 and CDR2: GFQATS and STVNSAI. V lost 5 bases and J lost 8; bases outside the gene matches: 3. The CDR3 loop spans 12 amino acids. The CDR3 bases that were read are TGTGGTGCTCCGGGACAGGGGCCTGAGCAGTTC. Its protein product is CGAPGQGPEQF. The CDR3 reads in full as CGAPGQGPEQFF.

This clone showed up just a few times. Gene names follow the mouse nomenclature. The read ends 1 residue before the CDR3 terminus; that terminus is restored from the germline J gene. The sample contains more than one DNA sequence encoding this CDR3. This chain uses TRBV26 with TRBJ2-4, with D maybe TRBD1 (5 bases). In germline, CDR1 is KGHPV, CDR2 FQNQEV (reference sequence). The V end lost 4 bases, the J end lost 0 bases, and 8 bases lay between the germline ends. The CDR3 contains 14 residues. The sequenced CDR3 bases are TGTGCCAGCAGTCCTCAGGGTAGTCAAAACACCTTGTAC. Its protein product is CASSPQGSQNTLY. The entire CDR3 reads CASSPQGSQNTLYF.

This clone appeared once. Mouse germline and gene names are used. The CDR3 end is not reached by the read, which stops 1 residue before it; the germline J gene fills it in. The chain joins TRBV3 to TRBJ2-5, with 9 bases that match TRBD1. V lost 1 base to trimming and J lost 5 bases; unmatched junction nucleotides: 1. Germline V gene sequence: CDR1 SNHLY, CDR2 FYNGKV (reference sequence). This CDR3 spans 14 amino acids. The CDR3 region is CASSLETGGDTQYF. CDR3 DNA (partial): TGTGCCAGCAGCTTAGAGACAGGGGGAGACACCCAGTAC.

This clone was seen only a few times. Gene labels here are mouse ones. The read finishes 1 residue shy of the CDR3 end, and the germline J gene is used to complete it. The J gene is TRBJ2-1, the V gene TRBV26, with TRBD1 identical over 11 bases. The length of the CDR3 is 13 residues. V gave up 4 bases and J gave up 7 bases; unmatched junction bases: 0. CDR1 is KGHPV, CDR2 FQNQEV, per germline (reference sequence). The CDR3 is CASSRTGGAEQFF. CDR3 DNA, as far as it was read: TGTGCCAGCAGTCGGACAGGGGGCGCTGAGCAGTTC.

As regards this clone: Gene names and germline match the mouse. The CDR3 extends 1 residue past the end of the read, so its final part is completed from the germline J gene. V gene TRBV5 combines with J gene TRBJ2-4; TRBD2 matches at 9 bases. J was trimmed by 0 bases and V by 0 bases; bases with no gene match: 1. Germline V gene sequence: CDR1 LGHNA, CDR2 YNLKQL (reference sequence). The CDR3 runs 16 residues. The CDR3 protein is CASSQDWGGSQNTLYF. CDR3 DNA (partial): TGTGCCAGCAGCCAAGACTGGGGGGGTAGTCAAAACACCTTGTAC.

About this clone: The genes are named according to mouse. From the germline J gene comes the end of the CDR3, since the read stops 1 residue before it. This sequence joins TRBV3 and TRBJ2-3, with 10 bases aligning to TRBD2. The trim removed 5 bases at V and 0 bases at J, leaving 5 bases unmatched. Germline V gene lookup returns CDR1 SNHLY and CDR2 FYNGKV (reference sequence). CDR3 length: 16 residues. Incomplete CDR3 DNA: TGTGCCAGCAGCCGGACTGGGGGACCTAGTGCAGAAACGCTGTAT. Its translation: CASSRTGGPSAETLY. The full-length CDR3 reads as CASSRTGGPSAETLYF.

This clone turned up a few times. Mouse germline and gene names are used. CDR3 sequence reads: CASSRRGENTEVFF. The sequenced CDR3 bases are TGTGCCAGCAGTCGCAGGGGAGAGAACACAGAAGTCTTC. V is TRBV26 and J is TRBJ1-1, with D maybe TRBD1 (6 bases). The read falls 1 residue short of the CDR3 end, and the missing part is taken from the germline J gene. V was clipped by 4 bases and J by 0 bases, with 9 bases between them. Germline CDR1 is KGHPV and CDR2 is FQNQEV (reference sequence). The CDR3 totals 14 residues.

Details on this clone: Gene names denote mouse genes. The sequence runs out 1 residue before the end of the CDR3; the remainder is reconstructed from the germline J gene. This sequence joins TRBV3 and TRBJ1-6; 12 bases align to TRBD1. TRBJ1-6 is recorded as an ORF, its role being uncertain. Germline V gene data show CDR1 as SNHLY and CDR2 as FYNGKV (reference sequence). Trimming took 4 bases from V and 7 from J; bases not matched to a gene: 5. The CDR3 totals 16 residues. The CDR3 sequence: CASSSPGQGANSPLYF. The CDR3 DNA, read in part, is TGTGCCAGCAGCTCTCCGGGACAGGGGGCGAATTCGCCCCTCTAC.

In regard to this clone: Gene names and germline refer to mouse. The CDR3 end is not reached by the read, which stops 1 residue before it; the germline J gene fills it in. The V and J genes are TRBV26 and TRBJ1-2; D possibly corresponds to TRBD1 (5 bases). Trimming took 2 bases from V and 0 from J, leaving 7 bases between them. CDR1 is KGHPV, CDR2 FQNQEV, per germline (reference sequence). The CDR3 has 14 residues. The CDR3 reads CASSLDRTNSDYTF. Incomplete CDR3 DNA: TGTGCCAGCAGTCTGGACAGAACAAACTCCGACTACACC.

Note on this clone: Genes here carry mouse names. The missing CDR3 end, 1 residue past where the read stops, is filled in from the germline J gene. The V call is TRBV26, the J call TRBJ2-1, with D tentatively TRBD1 or TRBD2 (5 bases each). CDR1 is KGHPV, CDR2 FQNQEV, per germline (reference sequence). This CDR3 comprises 14 residues. The V end was cut by 4 bases, the J end by 1 base, with 8 bases between. The CDR3 sequence is CASSPRDNYAEQFF. Partial CDR3 DNA: TGTGCCAGCAGTCCCAGGGACAACTATGCTGAGCAGTTC.

This clone was detected a few times. The listed genes are named as in mouse. The CDR3 bases that were read are TGTGCCAGCGGGGGACAAAATTCTGGAAATACGCTCTAT. This gives the protein CASGGQNSGNTLY. The entire CDR3 reads CASGGQNSGNTLYF. The chain recombines TRBV26 with TRBJ1-3; D possibly corresponds to TRBD1 (6 bases). The CDR3 end is not reached by the read, which stops 1 residue before it; the germline J gene fills it in. The CDR3 sequence is 14 residues long. Between the trimmed V and J ends, which lost 8 bases and 0 bases, there was a span of 11 bases. CDR1 and CDR2 from the germline V gene are KGHPV and FQNQEV (reference sequence).

In its sample, this clone was seen a few times. Gene names follow the mouse nomenclature. The CDR3 extends 1 residue past the end of the read, so its final part is completed from the germline J gene. V gene TRBV15 combines with J gene TRBJ1-2; perhaps TRBD1 as D (5 bases). V lost 5 bases to trimming and J lost 1 base, with 8 bases between them. The CDR3 is 13 residues long. CDR1 is SGHND, CDR2 FRSKSL, per germline. The CDR3 is CASSPGQNSDYTF. The sequenced part of the CDR3 DNA is TGTGCCAGCAGTCCTGGACAAAACTCCGACTACACC.

Regarding this clone: Here the gene names and germline are mouse. The read terminates 1 residue ahead of where the CDR3 ends, so the germline J gene completes it. The chain uses TRBV16 and TRBJ1-4; 11 nucleotides agree with TRBD1. Germline CDR1 SGHSA, CDR2 FRNQAP. J lost 3 bases, V lost 5 bases, and 2 bases had no gene match. The CDR3 consists of 15 residues. Partial CDR3 DNA: TGTGCAAGCAGCAGGACAGGGGGCCCCAACGAAAGATTATTT. Translated: CASSRTGGPNERLF. In full, the CDR3 is CASSRTGGPNERLFF.

As concerns this clone: Gene labels here are mouse ones. The observed sequence ends 1 residue before the CDR3 terminus, with the missing tail filled in from the germline J gene. The genes are TRBV5 and TRBJ2-3; D remains unclear. V was cut by 4 bases and J by 1 base, with 6 bases left in between. The CDR3 consists of 13 residues. Germline CDR1 LGHNA, CDR2 YNLKQL (reference sequence). The CDR3 spells CASSPRGAETLYF. The DNA read from the CDR3 is TGTGCCAGCAGCCCGCGTGGTGCAGAAACGCTGTAT.

Points on this clone: Mouse gene names and germline throughout. The observed sequence ends 1 residue before the CDR3 terminus, with the missing tail filled in from the germline J gene. J is TRBJ2-1 and V is TRBV23; the listed D gene, TRBD2, was not tested against the DNA. Germline lookup yields CDR1 KGHTA and CDR2 FQNQQP. The CDR3 loop spans 13 amino acids. CDR3 loop: CSSSRLGYTEQFF. The covered CDR3 bases are TGCTCCAGCAGCCGACTGGGCTATACTGAGCAGTTC.